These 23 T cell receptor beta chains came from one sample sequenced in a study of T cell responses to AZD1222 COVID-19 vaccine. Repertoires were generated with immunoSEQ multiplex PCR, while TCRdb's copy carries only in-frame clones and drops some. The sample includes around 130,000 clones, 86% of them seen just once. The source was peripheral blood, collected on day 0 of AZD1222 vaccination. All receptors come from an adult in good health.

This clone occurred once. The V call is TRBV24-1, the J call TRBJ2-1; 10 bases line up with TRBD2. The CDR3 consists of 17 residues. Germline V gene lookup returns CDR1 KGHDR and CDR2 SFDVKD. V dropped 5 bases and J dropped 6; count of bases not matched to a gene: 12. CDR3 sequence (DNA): TGTGCCACCAGTGGCCGCCGAGCGGGGGGGCGGGCCAATGAGCAGTTCTTC. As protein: CATSGRRAGGRANEQFF.

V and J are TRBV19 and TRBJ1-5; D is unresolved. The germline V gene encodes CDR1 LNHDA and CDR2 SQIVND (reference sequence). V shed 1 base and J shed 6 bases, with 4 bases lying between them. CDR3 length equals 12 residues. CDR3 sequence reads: CASSIGGQPQHF. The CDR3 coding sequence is TGTGCCAGTAGTATAGGGGGTCAGCCCCAGCATTTT. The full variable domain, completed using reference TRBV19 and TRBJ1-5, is DGGITQSPKYLFRKEGQNVTLSCEQNLNHDAMYWYRQDPGQGLRLIYYSQIVNDFQKGDIAEGYSVSREKKESFPLTVTSAQKNPTAFYLCASSIGGQPQHFGDGTRLSIL.

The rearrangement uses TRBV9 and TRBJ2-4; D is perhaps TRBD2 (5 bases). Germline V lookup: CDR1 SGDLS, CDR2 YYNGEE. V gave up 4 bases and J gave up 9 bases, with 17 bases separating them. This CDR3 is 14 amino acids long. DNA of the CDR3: TGTGCCAGCAGCCAAGACTCTCGGGAATCCATTCAGTACTTC. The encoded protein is CASSQDSRESIQYF. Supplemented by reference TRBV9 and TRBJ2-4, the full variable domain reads DSGVTQTPKHLITATGQRVTLRCSPRSGDLSVYWYQQSLDQGLQFLIQYYNGEERAKGNILERFSAQQFPDLHSELNLSSLELGDSALYFCASSQDSRESIQYFGAGTRLSVL.

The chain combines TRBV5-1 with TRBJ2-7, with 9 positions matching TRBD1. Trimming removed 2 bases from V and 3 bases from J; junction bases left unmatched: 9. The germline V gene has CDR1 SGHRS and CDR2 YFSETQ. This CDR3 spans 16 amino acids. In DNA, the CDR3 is TGCGCCAGCAGCTTCCCCTCGGACAGGGGCATCTACGAGCAGTACTTC. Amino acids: CASSFPSDRGIYEQYF.

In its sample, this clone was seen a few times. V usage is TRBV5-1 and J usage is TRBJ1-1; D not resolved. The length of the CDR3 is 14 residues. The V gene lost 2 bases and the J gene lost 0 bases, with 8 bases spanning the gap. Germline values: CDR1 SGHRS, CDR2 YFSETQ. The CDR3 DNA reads TGCGCCAGCAGCTTTGGCAAGGTGAACACTGAAGCTTTCTTT. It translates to CASSFGKVNTEAFF.

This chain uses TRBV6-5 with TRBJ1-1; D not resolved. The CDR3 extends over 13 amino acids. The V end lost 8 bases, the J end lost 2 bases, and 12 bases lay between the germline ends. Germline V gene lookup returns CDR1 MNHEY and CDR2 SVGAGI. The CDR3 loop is CASSLGKNTEAFF. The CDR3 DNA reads TGTGCCAGCTCCCTGGGGAAAAACACTGAAGCTTTCTTT.

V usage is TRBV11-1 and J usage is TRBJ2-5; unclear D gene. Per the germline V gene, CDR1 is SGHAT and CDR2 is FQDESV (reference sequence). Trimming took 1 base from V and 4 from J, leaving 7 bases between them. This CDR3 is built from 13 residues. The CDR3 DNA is TGTGCCAGCAGCTTAGGTCACCCAGAGACCCAGTACTTC. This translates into CASSLGHPETQYF. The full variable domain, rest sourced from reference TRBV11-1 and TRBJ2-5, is EAEVAQSPRYKITEKSQAVAFWCDPISGHATLYWYRQILGQGPELLVQFQDESVVDDSQLPKDRFSAERLKGVDSTLKIQPAELGDSAMYLCASSLGHPETQYFGPGTRLLVL.

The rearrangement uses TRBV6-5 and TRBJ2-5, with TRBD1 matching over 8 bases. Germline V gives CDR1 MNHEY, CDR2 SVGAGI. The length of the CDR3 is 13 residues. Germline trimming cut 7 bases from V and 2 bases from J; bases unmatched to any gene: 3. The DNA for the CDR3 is TGTGCCAGCAACAGGGGGGAACAAGAGACCCAGTACTTC. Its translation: CASNRGEQETQYF.

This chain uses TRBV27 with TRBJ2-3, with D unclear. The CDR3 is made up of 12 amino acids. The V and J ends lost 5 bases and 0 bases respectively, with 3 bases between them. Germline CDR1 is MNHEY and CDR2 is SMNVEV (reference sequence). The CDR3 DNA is TGTGCCAGCAGTCGTAGCACAGATACGCAGTATTTT. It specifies CASSRSTDTQYF.

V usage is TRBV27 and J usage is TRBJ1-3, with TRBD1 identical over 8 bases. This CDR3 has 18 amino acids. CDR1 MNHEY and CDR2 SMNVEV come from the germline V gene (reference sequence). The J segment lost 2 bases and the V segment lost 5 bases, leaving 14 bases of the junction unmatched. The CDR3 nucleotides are TGTGCCAGCAGTCCCCGTCCCGGGACAGGTATAACTGGAAACACCATATATTTT. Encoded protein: CASSPRPGTGITGNTIYF.

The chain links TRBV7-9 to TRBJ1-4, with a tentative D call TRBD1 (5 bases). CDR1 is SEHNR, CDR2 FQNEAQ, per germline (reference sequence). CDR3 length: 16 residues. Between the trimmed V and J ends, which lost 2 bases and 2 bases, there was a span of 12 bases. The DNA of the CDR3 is TGTGCCAGCAGCTTAACTCTGGGACGGACTAATGAAAAACTGTTTTTT. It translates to CASSLTLGRTNEKLFF.

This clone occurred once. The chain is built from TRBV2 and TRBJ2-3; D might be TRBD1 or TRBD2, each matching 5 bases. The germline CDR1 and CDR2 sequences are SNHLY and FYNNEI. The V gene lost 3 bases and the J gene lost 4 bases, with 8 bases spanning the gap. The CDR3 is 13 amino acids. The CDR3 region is CASSEGVSDTQYF. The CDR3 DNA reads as TGTGCCAGCAGTGAGGGGGTTTCAGATACGCAGTATTTT.

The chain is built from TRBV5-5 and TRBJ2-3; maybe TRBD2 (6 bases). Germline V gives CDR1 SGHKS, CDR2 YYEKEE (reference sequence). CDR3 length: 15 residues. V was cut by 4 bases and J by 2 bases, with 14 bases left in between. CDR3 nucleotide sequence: TGTGCCAGCAGCGGCATTCCGGGAGCCACAGATACGCAGTATTTT. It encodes CASSGIPGATDTQYF.

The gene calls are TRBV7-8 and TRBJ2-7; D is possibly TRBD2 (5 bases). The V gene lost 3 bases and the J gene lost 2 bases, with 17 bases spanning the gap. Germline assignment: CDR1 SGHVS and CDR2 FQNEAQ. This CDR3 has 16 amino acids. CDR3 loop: CASSLEAGLPTYEQYF. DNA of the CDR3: TGTGCCAGCAGCTTGGAGGCAGGTCTACCCACCTACGAGCAGTACTTC.

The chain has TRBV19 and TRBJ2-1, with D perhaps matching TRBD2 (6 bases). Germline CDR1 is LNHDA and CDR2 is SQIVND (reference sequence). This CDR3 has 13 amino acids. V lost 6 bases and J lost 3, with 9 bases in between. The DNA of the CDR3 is TGTGCCAGTAGGGGGACTGTCTACAATGAGCAGTTCTTC. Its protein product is CASRGTVYNEQFF.

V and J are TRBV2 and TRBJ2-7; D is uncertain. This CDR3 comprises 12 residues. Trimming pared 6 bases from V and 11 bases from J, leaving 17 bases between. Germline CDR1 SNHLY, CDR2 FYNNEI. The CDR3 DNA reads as TGTGCCAGCAGCCCTTCCCCCGGTTGGAAGTACTTC. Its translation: CASSPSPGWKYF.

The CDR3: CASSLTSGKGTDTQYF. DNA of the CDR3: TGTGCCAGCAGTTTAACTAGCGGGAAGGGCACAGATACGCAGTATTTT. The chain joins TRBV28 to TRBJ2-3; 10 nucleotides agree with TRBD2. Trimming at V came to 2 bases and at J to 1 base, leaving 3 bases not matched to a gene. The CDR3 spans 16 residues. From germline, CDR1 is MDHEN and CDR2 SYDVKM.

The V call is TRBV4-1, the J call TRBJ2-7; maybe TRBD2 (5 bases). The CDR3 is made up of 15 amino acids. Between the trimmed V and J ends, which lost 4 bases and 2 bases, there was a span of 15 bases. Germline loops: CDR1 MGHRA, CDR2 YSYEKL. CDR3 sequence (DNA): TGCGCCAGCAGCCCTAAGGGTACAGCGGCCTACGAGCAGTACTTC. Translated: CASSPKGTAAYEQYF.

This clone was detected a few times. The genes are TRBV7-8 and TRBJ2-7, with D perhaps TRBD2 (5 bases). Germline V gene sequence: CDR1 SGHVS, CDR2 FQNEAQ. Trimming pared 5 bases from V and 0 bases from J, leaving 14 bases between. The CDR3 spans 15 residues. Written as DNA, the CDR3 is TGTGCCAGCAGCACCGAGAGGGCTAGCTCCTACGAGCAGTACTTC. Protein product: CASSTERASSYEQYF.

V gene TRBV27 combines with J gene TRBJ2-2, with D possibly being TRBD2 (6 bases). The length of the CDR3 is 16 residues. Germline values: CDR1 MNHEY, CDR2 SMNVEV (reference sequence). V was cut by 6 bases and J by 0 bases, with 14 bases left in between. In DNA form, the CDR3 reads TGTGCCAGCAGCACCTACTGGGGGGCGAACACCGGGGAGCTGTTTTTT. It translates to CASSTYWGANTGELFF.

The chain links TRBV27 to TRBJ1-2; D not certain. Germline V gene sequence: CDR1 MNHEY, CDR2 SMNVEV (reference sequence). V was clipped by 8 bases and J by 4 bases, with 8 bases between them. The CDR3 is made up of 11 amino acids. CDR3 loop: CASGSGYGYTF. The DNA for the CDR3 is TGTGCCAGCGGTTCAGGCTATGGCTACACCTTC.

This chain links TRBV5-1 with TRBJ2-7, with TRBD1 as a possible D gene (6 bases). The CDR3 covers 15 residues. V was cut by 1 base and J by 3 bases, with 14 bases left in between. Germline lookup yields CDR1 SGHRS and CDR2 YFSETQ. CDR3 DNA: TGCGCCAGCAGCTTGAGGTTTGGGACAAACTACGAGCAGTACTTC. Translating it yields CASSLRFGTNYEQYF.

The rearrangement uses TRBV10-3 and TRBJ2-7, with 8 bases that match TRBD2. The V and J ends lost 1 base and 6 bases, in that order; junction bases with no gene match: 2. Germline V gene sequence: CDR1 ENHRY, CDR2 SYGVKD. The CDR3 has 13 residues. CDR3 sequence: CAISEWREAEQYF. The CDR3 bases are TGTGCCATCAGTGAGTGGCGGGAGGCCGAGCAGTACTTC.